The 18 T cell receptor beta chains presented below share a single source sample, sequenced in a study of post-analysis software for immune sequencing data. Points from the study as a whole: Patients carried roughly 5 TRBV segments more frequently than controls did, and TRBV5-6, TRBV5-1 and TRBV20-1 were among them.

Their antigen targets remain unknown. Unique molecular identifiers had been added to the TCR beta cDNA libraries. TCRdb re-derived calls from the PCR reads in MiXCR, one entry per CDR3 protein. The data hold roughly 540,000 distinct CDR3 sequences, with approximately 34% observed a single time. Sequences were obtained from blood. The receptors were sampled from a girl between 2 and 17 years old with multiple sclerosis.

Only a few counts were recorded for this clonotype. The V gene is TRBV12-3 or TRBV12-4, the J gene TRBJ1-1; 9 bases fit TRBD1. The CDR3 consists of 18 residues. The V and J ends lost 5 bases and 1 base, in that order; junction bases with no gene match: 14. The CDR3 nucleotides read TGTGCCAGCAGTCCCCGAACAGGGGGCTCAGGAGGGAACACTGAAGCTTTCTTT. The encoded protein is CASSPRTGGSGGNTEAFF.

This clonotype was seen ten or more times. The V gene is TRBV25-1, the J gene TRBJ2-7, with no clear D. The V end lost 0 bases, the J end lost 2 bases, and 11 bases lay between the germline ends. Germline-derived CDR1 and CDR2 are MGHDK and SYGVNS. The CDR3 has 15 amino acids. The CDR3 bases are TGTGCCAGCAGTGAATATTCCGACGGTACCTACGAGCAGTACTTC. Encoded protein: CASSEYSDGTYEQYF.

This clonotype was recorded a few times. The chain carries TRBV6-5 and TRBJ1-6; TRBD1 might be the D (6 bases). CDR1 is MNHEY and CDR2 is SVGAGI in the germline V gene. Trimming took 5 bases from V and 15 from J, leaving 23 bases between them. The CDR3 is made up of 15 amino acids. CDR3 nucleotide sequence: TGTGCCAGCAGTACCGGACAGCTACAGAATTCGGGCCTCCACTTT. Amino acid sequence: CASSTGQLQNSGLHF.

The gene calls are TRBV20-1 and TRBJ2-7; D not certain. The ends were cut back, 0 bases at V and 2 bases at J, with 11 bases in the middle. The CDR3 runs to 14 residues. CDR1 and CDR2 (germline): DFQATT, SNEGSKA (reference sequence). The CDR3 reads CSARDRATAYEQYF. CDR3 nucleotide sequence: TGCAGTGCTAGAGATCGCGCGACGGCCTACGAGCAGTACTTC.

This clonotype was observed a few times. This chain connects TRBV5-1 to TRBJ2-5, with D unresolved. The CDR3 spans 16 residues. Germline CDR1 SGHRS, CDR2 YFSETQ. The germline V and J ends were trimmed by 1 base and 3 bases, with 16 bases remaining between them. The CDR3 protein is CASSLLVADPKETQYF. For the CDR3, the DNA is TGCGCCAGCAGCTTGTTGGTGGCGGATCCAAAAGAGACCCAGTACTTC.

This sequence joins TRBV6-1 and TRBJ2-1; D might be TRBD2 (6 bases). The germline CDR1 and CDR2 sequences are MNHNS and SASEGT. The CDR3 has 14 residues. V was pared by 2 bases and J by 3 bases, with 8 bases between. The CDR3 DNA reads as TGTGCCAGCAGTGAACCGGGGGTCTACAATGAGCAGTTCTTC. Its protein is CASSEPGVYNEQFF.

This clonotype was counted ten times or more. V gene TRBV4-1 combines with J gene TRBJ2-7, with unresolved D. This CDR3 has 13 residues. Germline CDR1 is MGHRA and CDR2 is YSYEKL. Trimming cost V 3 bases and J 2 bases, with 8 bases left between them. The CDR3 protein is CASSHAGPYEQYF. The CDR3 region has the DNA TGCGCCAGCAGCCATGCAGGACCCTACGAGCAGTACTTC.

The rearrangement uses TRBV5-6 and TRBJ2-5, with 7 bases that match TRBD2. CDR3 length: 18 residues. The ends lost 2 bases at V and 0 bases at J; junction bases unmatched: 13. In germline, CDR1 is SGHDT, CDR2 YYEEEE. The CDR3 loop is CASSFAASGNLYQETQYF. The CDR3 region has the DNA TGTGCCAGCAGCTTTGCGGCTAGCGGCAACCTGTACCAAGAGACCCAGTACTTC.

This clonotype was counted only a few times. This sequence joins TRBV20-1 and TRBJ2-7; 8 nucleotides line up with TRBD2. The J call is doubtful: the DNA matches TRBJ2-5 better. In germline, CDR1 is DFQATT, CDR2 SNEGSKA (reference sequence). The CDR3 is 15 residues long. For the CDR3, the DNA is TGCAGTGCTAGAGATGCGGGGGGTCGAGAAGAGACCCAGTACTTC. It translates to CSARDAGGREETQYF.

This rearrangement joins TRBV20-1 to TRBJ1-5; TRBD1 agrees at 8 bases. Germline-derived CDR1 and CDR2 are DFQATT and SNEGSKA (reference sequence). This CDR3 is built from 13 residues. With 4 bases clipped from V and 6 bases from J, the junction kept 5 bases outside the gene matches. Written as DNA, the CDR3 is TGCAGTGCTAAGACAGGGGTGGGTCAGCCCCAGCATTTT. This translates into CSAKTGVGQPQHF.

The chain joins TRBV4-1 to TRBJ2-7; D gene unclear. In germline, CDR1 is MGHRA, CDR2 YSYEKL. There are 15 residues in the CDR3. Between the trimmed V and J ends, which lost 0 bases and 6 bases, there was a span of 15 bases. The CDR3 sequence: CASSQDTETPIEQYF. The CDR3 coding sequence is TGCGCCAGCAGCCAAGATACCGAGACACCGATCGAGCAGTACTTC.

The chain recombines TRBV7-8 with TRBJ2-5; D gene unclear. Trimming pared 5 bases from V and 0 bases from J, leaving 10 bases between. The CDR3 is made up of 14 amino acids. Germline CDR1 reads SGHVS; CDR2 reads FQNEAQ. This CDR3 reads CASSPALNQETQYF. In nucleotides, the CDR3 is TGTGCCAGCAGCCCGGCACTGAACCAAGAGACCCAGTACTTC. The full variable domain, with the rest looked up from reference TRBV7-8 and TRBJ2-5, is GAGVSQSPRYKVAKRGQDVALRCDPISGHVSLFWYQQALGQGPEFLTYFQNEAQLDKSGLPSDRFFAERPEGSVSTLKIQRTQQEDSAVYLCASSPALNQETQYFGPGTRLLVL.

In this sample, this clonotype turned up many times. V and J are TRBV6-5 and TRBJ2-7; TRBD2 might be the D (5 bases). Germline assignment: CDR1 MNHEY and CDR2 SVGAGI. This CDR3 spans 14 amino acids. V shed 10 bases and J shed 0 bases, with 16 bases lying between them. CDR3 protein: CATHRGESSYEQYF. CDR3 DNA: TGTGCCACACATCGTGGGGAGAGCTCCTACGAGCAGTACTTC.

V usage is TRBV10-3 and J usage is TRBJ1-1, with D perhaps matching TRBD1 (5 bases). CDR3 length: 15 residues. Germline CDR1 reads ENHRY; CDR2 reads SYGVKD. V lost 3 bases and J 1 base, leaving 12 bases between the germline ends. The CDR3 nucleotides read TGTGCCATCAGTGAATTCGGCCAGGGGAACACTGAAGCTTTCTTT. Translation: CAISEFGQGNTEAFF.

The chain recombines TRBV7-2 with TRBJ1-4; possible D gene TRBD1, 6 bases. V lost 5 bases to trimming and J lost 4 bases, with 14 bases between them. The CDR3 runs 15 residues. Germline assignment: CDR1 SGHTA and CDR2 FQGNSA. The DNA for the CDR3 is TGTGCCAGCAGCCTAGACAGGATCGTTAATGAAAAACTGTTTTTT. Amino acids: CASSLDRIVNEKLFF.

This clonotype was seen only a few times. The chain couples TRBV5-1 to TRBJ2-1; the match to TRBD2 covers 10 bases. Looked up from germline, CDR1 is SGHRS and CDR2 is YFSETQ. Trimming cost V 4 bases and J 6 bases; bases outside gene matches: 7. The CDR3 extends over 15 amino acids. The CDR3 spells CASSPLAGLVNEQFF. The DNA of the CDR3 is TGCGCCAGCAGCCCACTAGCGGGGTTAGTCAATGAGCAGTTCTTC.

The chain joins TRBV20-1 to TRBJ2-5; D is perhaps TRBD2 (7 bases). In germline, CDR1 is DFQATT, CDR2 SNEGSKA (reference sequence). The CDR3 extends over 16 amino acids. V was shortened by 6 bases and J by 1 base, with 21 bases between the two germline ends. The CDR3 coding sequence is TGCAGTGCCAGGGGAGCTAGCGGCGTTCTCCAAGAGACCCAGTACTTC. This codes for CSARGASGVLQETQYF.

This sequence joins TRBV20-1 and TRBJ2-5, with D perhaps given as TRBD1 or TRBD2 (5 bases each). Germline CDR1 is DFQATT and CDR2 is SNEGSKA (reference sequence). Trimming removed 8 bases at V and 4 bases at J, with 17 bases between. CDR3 length equals 13 residues. The DNA of the CDR3 is TGCAGTACCGGGGCTGACGGTCGAGAGACCCAGTACTTC. Translation: CSTGADGRETQYF.